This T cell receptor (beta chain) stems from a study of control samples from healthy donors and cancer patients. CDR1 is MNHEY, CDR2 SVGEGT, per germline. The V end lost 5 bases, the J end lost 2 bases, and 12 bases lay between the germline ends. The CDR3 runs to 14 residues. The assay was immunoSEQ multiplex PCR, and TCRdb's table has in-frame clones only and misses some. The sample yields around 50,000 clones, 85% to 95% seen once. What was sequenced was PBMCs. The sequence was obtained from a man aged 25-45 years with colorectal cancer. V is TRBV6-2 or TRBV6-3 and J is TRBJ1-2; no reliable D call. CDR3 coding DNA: TGTGCCAGCAGTATTGGTGGGAACAACTATGGCTACACCTTC. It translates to CASSIGGNNYGYTF.